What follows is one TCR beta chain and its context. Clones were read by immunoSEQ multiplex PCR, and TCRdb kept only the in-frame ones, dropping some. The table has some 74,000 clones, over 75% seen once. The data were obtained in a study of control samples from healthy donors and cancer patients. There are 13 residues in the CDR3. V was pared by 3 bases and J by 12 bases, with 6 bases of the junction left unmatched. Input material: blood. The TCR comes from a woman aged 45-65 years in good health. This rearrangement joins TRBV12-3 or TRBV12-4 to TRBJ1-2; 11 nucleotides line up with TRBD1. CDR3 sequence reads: CASSFSPGQGDTF. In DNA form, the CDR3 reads TGTGCCAGCAGTTTCAGTCCGGGACAGGGGGACACCTTC.